This TCR beta chain was captured by sequencing in a study of cytomegalovirus exposure and HLA in healthy donors. The study's findings and limits: In vitro testing confirmed a few CMV-associated chains as specific for CMV antigens. It was reported that the classifier diagnosed cytomegalovirus status with high specificity and sensitivity in both the original and validation cohorts. Some 150 TCR beta chains were listed as cytomegalovirus-associated.

The CDR3 consists of 18 residues. The junction had 13 bases not matched to a gene; V was cut back by 6 bases and J by 0 bases. Germline V gene data show CDR1 as KGHSH and CDR2 as LQKENI. This clone was counted between two and nine times. Its antigen is still unknown. Assay used: immunoSEQ multiplex PCR; TCRdb lists only in-frame clones, some missing. The table records 65,000 to 85,000 clones, around 95% of them present only once. Sequencing was done on a sample of PBMCs. The origin of this receptor is a woman aged 18-29 years in good health and CMV-seronegative. The V gene is TRBV18, the J gene TRBJ2-7, with 11 nucleotides matching TRBD2. CDR3 coding DNA: TGTGCCAGCTCGCAGTCCTCGGGACTAGCGGCAAGCTCCTACGAGCAGTACTTC. Its translation is CASSQSSGLAASSYEQYF. The full variable domain, with the rest looked up from reference TRBV18 and TRBJ2-7, is NAGVMQNPRHLVRRRGQEARLRCSPMKGHSHVYWYRQLPEEGLKFMVYLQKENIIDESGMPKERFSAEFPKEGPSILRIQQVVRGDSAAYFCASSQSSGLAASSYEQYFGPGTRLTVT.